These T cell receptor beta chains were read from a single sample in a study of vaccination effects on CD4 cells after COVID-19. These receptors are not linked to any known antigen. Clones were sequenced by immunoSEQ multiplex PCR, and TCRdb holds only the in-frame ones, with some missing. The sample yields tens of thousands of clones, around 72% seen once. The source was CD4+ T cells from PBMCs cultured with HCoV-NL63 spike peptides, collected before COVID-19 vaccination. The origin of the receptors is a human donor who received a COVID-19 vaccine. The CDR3 runs from the conserved cysteine through the conserved F or W. The D gene is left open where the match is weak. Not all rows give a size; the values are once, few, many and, for expanded clones, a class.

d_call j_call clone_size v_call cdr3_aa cdr3_nt
. TRBJ1-4 . TRBV3-1/TRBV3-2 CASSQRPGLLLNEKLFF TGTGCCAGCAGCCAACGACCCGGACTACTCTTAAATGAAAAACTGTTTTTT
TRBD1 TRBJ1-2 few TRBV4-2 CASSQERRQGANYGYTF TGTGCCAGCAGCCAAGAAAGGAGACAGGGGGCTAACTATGGCTACACCTTC
. TRBJ1-1 . TRBV14 CASSQAKINTGLHTEAFF TGTGCCAGCAGCCAAGCCAAGATAAATACAGGCTTGCACACTGAAGCTTTCTTT
. TRBJ1-1 . TRBV2 CASSPSTGYITEAFF TGTGCCAGCAGCCCCTCCACAGGGTATATCACTGAAGCTTTCTTT
. TRBJ2-3 . TRBV14 CASRGGLYTDTQYF TGTGCCAGCAGGGGGGGCCTATACACAGATACGCAGTATTTT
. TRBJ1-1 few TRBV24-1 CATSDLPDRSVCRAFF TGTGCCACCAGTGACCTTCCCGACCGGAGCGTATGCCGAGCTTTCTTT
TRBD1 TRBJ2-1 once TRBV4-1 CASSQDGLTGPYNEQFF TGCGCCAGCAGCCAAGATGGATTGACAGGGCCCTACAATGAGCAGTTCTTC
. TRBJ2-7 . TRBV4-1 CASSQGQIFGGVSYEQYF TGCGCCAGCAGCCAAGGGCAGATATTCGGCGGCGTGTCCTACGAGCAGTACTTC
. TRBJ1-5 . TRBV2 CASKPDNQPQHF TGTGCCAGCAAGCCGGACAATCAGCCCCAGCATTTT
. TRBJ1-6 . TRBV5-5 CASSFQRGGSPLHF TGTGCCAGCAGCTTCCAAAGGGGGGGGTCACCCCTCCACTTT
. TRBJ1-4 few TRBV5-6 CASSLRNNEKLFF TGTGCCAGCAGCCTCAGGAATAATGAAAAACTGTTTTTT
TRBD1 TRBJ1-6 . TRBV6-4 CASSDLGQGNSPLHF TGTGCCAGCAGTGACTTGGGACAGGGTAACTCACCCCTCCACTTT
TRBD1 TRBJ1-6 once TRBV5-4 CASSLDREGSPLHF TGTGCCAGCAGCTTAGACAGGGAGGGGTCACCCCTCCACTTT
. TRBJ2-1 . TRBV10-3 CAINGGKSNEQFF TGTGCCATCAACGGCGGGAAAAGCAATGAGCAGTTCTTC
TRBD1 TRBJ1-2 . TRBV5-1 CASSLEPWDRENGYTF TGCGCCAGCAGCTTGGAGCCTTGGGACAGGGAGAATGGCTACACCTTC
TRBD1 TRBJ1-1 . TRBV6-5 CASSRTGVPNTEAFF TGTGCCAGCAGTCGGACAGGGGTCCCGAACACTGAAGCTTTCTTT
. TRBJ2-3 . TRBV25-1 CASSESQWTDTQYF TGTGCCAGCAGTGAATCCCAGTGGACAGATACGCAGTATTTT
. TRBJ1-1 . TRBV11-2 CASSSGRGWRNTEAFF TGTGCCAGCAGCTCGGGAAGGGGGTGGCGGAACACTGAAGCTTTCTTT
TRBD2 TRBJ2-2 . TRBV11-2 CASSRGVAGNTGELFF TGTGCCAGCAGCCGTGGGGTAGCGGGGAACACCGGGGAGCTGTTTTTT
. TRBJ2-7 . TRBV29-1 CSVAVGEQYF TGCAGCGTGGCAGTCGGCGAGCAGTACTTC
. TRBJ1-1 . TRBV10-3 CAIQSRREAFF TGTGCCATCCAGAGTCGCCGTGAAGCTTTCTTT
. TRBJ2-5 . TRBV18 CASSRGLGETQYF TGTGCCAGCTCAAGGGGATTAGGAGAGACCCAGTACTTC
TRBD1 TRBJ1-5 . TRBV5-1 CASSPGTAGQQPQHF TGCGCCAGCAGCCCGGGGACAGCCGGTCAACAGCCCCAGCATTTT
TRBD2 TRBJ2-1 few TRBV4-3 CASSQSRSGGVGEQFF TGCGCCAGCAGCCAATCGAGGAGCGGGGGGGTAGGCGAGCAGTTCTTC
. TRBJ2-5 many TRBV15 CATSRDGAVWETQYF TGTGCCACCAGCAGAGATGGAGCAGTCTGGGAGACCCAGTACTTC
TRBD1 TRBJ1-4 . TRBV30 CAWSGTGVTNEKLFF TGTGCCTGGAGTGGGACAGGGGTGACTAATGAAAAACTGTTTTTT
TRBD1 TRBJ2-2 large TRBV3-1/TRBV3-2 CASSPQGAGTGELFF TGTGCCAGCAGTCCACAGGGGGCGGGGACCGGGGAGCTGTTTTTT
. TRBJ1-5 few TRBV19 CASSIDRSGNQPQHF TGTGCCAGTAGTATAGATCGCTCTGGCAATCAGCCCCAGCATTTT
TRBD1 TRBJ2-6 . TRBV6-5 CASGTGSGANVLTF TGTGCCAGCGGGACAGGGTCTGGGGCCAACGTCCTGACTTTC
. TRBJ2-5 . TRBV5-4 CASSLDRYQETQYF TGTGCCAGCAGCTTAGACAGGTACCAAGAGACCCAGTACTTC
. TRBJ2-4 . TRBV3-1/TRBV3-2 CASSRTGIAKNIQYF TGTGCCAGCAGCAGAACAGGGATAGCCAAAAACATTCAGTACTTC
. TRBJ2-7 . TRBV5-8 CASSPSYEQYF TGTGCCAGCAGCCCAAGCTACGAGCAGTACTTC
TRBD2 TRBJ2-2 . TRBV6-1 CASSDIMGRANTGELFF TGTGCCAGCAGTGATATTATGGGGAGGGCGAACACCGGGGAGCTGTTTTTT
. TRBJ1-6 . TRBV28 CASSLRDRGSPLHF TGTGCCAGCAGCCTCCGGGACCGGGGGTCACCCCTCCACTTT
TRBD2 TRBJ2-1 few TRBV4-3 CASSPWTSGGAVNEQFF TGCGCCAGCAGCCCTTGGACTAGCGGGGGGGCGGTGAATGAGCAGTTCTTC
TRBD1 TRBJ1-2 . TRBV5-5 CASSLAGGQGLGYTF TGTGCCAGCAGCTTGGCTGGGGGACAGGGCCTCGGCTACACCTTC